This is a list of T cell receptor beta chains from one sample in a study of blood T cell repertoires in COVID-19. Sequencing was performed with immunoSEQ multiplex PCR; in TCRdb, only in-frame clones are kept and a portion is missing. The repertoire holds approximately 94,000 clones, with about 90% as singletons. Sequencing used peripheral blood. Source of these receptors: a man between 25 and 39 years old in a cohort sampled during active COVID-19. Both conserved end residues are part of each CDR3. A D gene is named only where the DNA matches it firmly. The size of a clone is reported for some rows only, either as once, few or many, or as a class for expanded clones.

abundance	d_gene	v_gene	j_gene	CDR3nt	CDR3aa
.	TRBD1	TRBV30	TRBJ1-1	TGTGCCTGGAGGAACGGACAGGGCGGGTCAGCTTTCTTT	CAWRNGQGGSAFF
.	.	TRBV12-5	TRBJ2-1	TGTGCTAGTGGTTTGGACGCCAGTGGTGCTAATGAGCAGTTCTTC	CASGLDASGANEQFF
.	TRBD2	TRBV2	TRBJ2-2	TGTGCCAGCAGGGGGCATGGCAGCGGGGGGGTAAACACCGGGGAGCTGTTTTTT	CASRGHGSGGVNTGELFF
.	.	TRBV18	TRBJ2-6	TGTGCCAGCTCACCAGGAGGTACCAGGGGTAGTGGGGCCAACGTCCTGACTTTC	CASSPGGTRGSGANVLTF
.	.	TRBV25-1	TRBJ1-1	TGTGCCAGCCGCGGTCTGAGGGACTTAATGAATGAAGCTTTCTTT	CASRGLRDLMNEAFF
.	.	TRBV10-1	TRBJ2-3	TGCGCCAGCAGTGAGAGAAGACCGGGAGTAGATACGCAGTATTTT	CASSERRPGVDTQYF
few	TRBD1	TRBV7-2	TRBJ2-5	TGTGCCAGCAGTGGGGGGAGACAGGGGGAGACCCAGTACTTC	CASSGGRQGETQYF
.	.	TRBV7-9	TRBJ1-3	TGTGCCAGCAGCGCCGGGACAAGCTTTGGAAACACCATATATTTT	CASSAGTSFGNTIYF
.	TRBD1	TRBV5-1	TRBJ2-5	TGCGCCAGCAGCACGGGACAGGGGGCCGAAGAGACCCAGTACTTC	CASSTGQGAEETQYF
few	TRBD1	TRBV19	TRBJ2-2	TGTGCCACTAAAACCTCCGGGACAGGCTTGAACACCGGGGAGCTGTTTTTT	CATKTSGTGLNTGELFF
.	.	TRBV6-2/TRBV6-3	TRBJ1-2	TGTGCCAGCAGTTACGGACAGCATGGCTACACCTTC	CASSYGQHGYTF
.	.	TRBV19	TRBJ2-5	TGTGCCAGTAGTTTGAGGGGGGGAGGGCAAGAGACCCAGTACTTC	CASSLRGGGQETQYF
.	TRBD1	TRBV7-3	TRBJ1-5	TGTGCCAGCAGATCGACAGGGGGTGGCAATCAGCCCCAGCATTTT	CASRSTGGGNQPQHF
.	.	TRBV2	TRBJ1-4	TGTGCCAGCAGTGAGAGACCAACTTTTCAGGGGTCCACTAATGAAAAACTGTTTTTT	CASSERPTFQGSTNEKLFF
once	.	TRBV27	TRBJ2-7	TGTGCCAGCAGTTTCCGATCCGGACTCGAGCAGTACTTC	CASSFRSGLEQYF
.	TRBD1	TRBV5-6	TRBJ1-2	TGTGCCAGCAGAAAGACAGGGGGCCACTATGGCTACACCTTC	CASRKTGGHYGYTF
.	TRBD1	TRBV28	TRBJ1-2	TGTGCCAGCAGGCCAGGGGGCGACGGCTACACCTTC	CASRPGGDGYTF
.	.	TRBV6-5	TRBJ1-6	TGTGCCAGCAGTTACCCCGCGGGGGAGGGGTATTCACCCCTCCACTTT	CASSYPAGEGYSPLHF
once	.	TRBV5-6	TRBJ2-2	TGTGCCAGCAGCTTGGGGACATCGATCTGGGAGCTGTTTTTT	CASSLGTSIWELFF
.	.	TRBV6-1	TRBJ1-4	TGTGCCAGCAGTGGACACAGGGTCAGGACTAATGAAAAACTGTTTTTT	CASSGHRVRTNEKLFF
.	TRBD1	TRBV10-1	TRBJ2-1	TGCGCCAACTCACAGGGGGTTTTTCGGAATGAGCAGTTCTTC	CANSQGVFRNEQFF
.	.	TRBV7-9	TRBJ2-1	TGTGCCAGCAGCCAGCAGGGAAATCTTGAGCAGTTCTTC	CASSQQGNLEQFF
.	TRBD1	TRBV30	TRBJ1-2	TGTGCCTGGTGGGACAGGGCCCTCTATGGCTACACCTTC	CAWWDRALYGYTF
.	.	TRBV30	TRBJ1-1	TGTGCCTGGTTCGAGCGCGGGAACACTGAAGCTTTCTTT	CAWFERGNTEAFF
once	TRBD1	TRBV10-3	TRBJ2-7	TGTGCCATCAGTGAAGGACAGGGGGCTTCCTACGAGCAGTACTTC	CAISEGQGASYEQYF
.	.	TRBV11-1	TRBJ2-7	TGTGCCAGCAGCCTATTGTTCTCCTACGAGCAGTACTTC	CASSLLFSYEQYF
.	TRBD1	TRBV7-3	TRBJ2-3	TGTGCCAGCAGTCCGACAGGGGGCACAGATACGCAGTATTTT	CASSPTGGTDTQYF
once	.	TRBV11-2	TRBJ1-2	TGTGCCAGCAGCTCCGTCCACTATGGCTACACCTTC	CASSSVHYGYTF
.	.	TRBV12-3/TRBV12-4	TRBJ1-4	TGTGCCAGCAGTTTTAGCGGGAGGGAAAAACTGTTTTTT	CASSFSGREKLFF
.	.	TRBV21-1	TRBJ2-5	TGTGCCAGCAGCACCTCGAATCCGGGACAGGGGGACGAGACCCAGTACTTC	CASSTSNPGQGDETQYF
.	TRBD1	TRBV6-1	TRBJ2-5	TGTGCCAGCAGTGAAGCCCAGACAGGGGCAGAGACCCAGTACTTC	CASSEAQTGAETQYF
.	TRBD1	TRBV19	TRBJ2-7	TGTGCCGCAGGGGGACAGGGTGGCGAGCAGTACTTC	CAAGGQGGEQYF
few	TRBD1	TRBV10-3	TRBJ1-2	TGTGCCATCAGTGTTACAGGGGGCTTCTATGGCTACACCTTC	CAISVTGGFYGYTF
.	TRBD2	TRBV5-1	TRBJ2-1	TGCGCCAGCAGCTTCGGGGGGGCTAACAATGAGCAGTTCTTC	CASSFGGANNEQFF
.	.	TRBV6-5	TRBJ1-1	TGTGCCAGCCATAGGGGGAACACTGAAGCTTTCTTT	CASHRGNTEAFF
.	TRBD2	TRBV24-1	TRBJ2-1	TGTGCCACCAGTCTAAGCGGGGGGAACAATGAGCAGTTCTTC	CATSLSGGNNEQFF
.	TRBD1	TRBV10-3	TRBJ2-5	TGTGCCATCAGTGCGGGACAGCCCAGGGAAGAGACCCAGTACTTC	CAISAGQPREETQYF
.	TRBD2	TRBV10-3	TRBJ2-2	TGTGCCATCAGTGAGTCGCGGGGGGTCTCCGGGGAGCTGTTTTTT	CAISESRGVSGELFF
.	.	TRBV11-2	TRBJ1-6	TGTGCCAGCAGCTTAGTTGTAGGGGATGGTAATTCACCCCTCCACTTT	CASSLVVGDGNSPLHF
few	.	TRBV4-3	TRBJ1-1	TGCGCCAGCAGCCAGGACAGGAACACTGAAGCTTTCTTT	CASSQDRNTEAFF
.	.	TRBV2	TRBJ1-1	TGTGCCAGCAGTGGGACAGCGGGGAGCCAAGCTTTCTTT	CASSGTAGSQAFF
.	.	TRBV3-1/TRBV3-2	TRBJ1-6	TGTGCCAGCAGCCAAGACTATTCACCCCTCCACTTT	CASSQDYSPLHF
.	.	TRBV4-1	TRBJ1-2	TGCGCCAGCAGCCAAGAACGGGGGAAGGGTGGCTACACCTTC	CASSQERGKGGYTF
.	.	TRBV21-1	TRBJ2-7	TGTGCCAGCAGCAAAGTTCGGCGGGGATCCTCCTACGAGCAGTACTTC	CASSKVRRGSSYEQYF
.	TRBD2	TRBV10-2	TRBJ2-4	TGCGCCAGCAGGGGCGGGGGAGACATTCAGTACTTC	CASRGGGDIQYF
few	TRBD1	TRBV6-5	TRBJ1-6	TGTGCCAGCACCCTGACAGGGAGTTATAATTCACCCCTCCACTTT	CASTLTGSYNSPLHF
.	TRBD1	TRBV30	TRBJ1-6	TGTGCCTGGAGGCAGGGGGTCTGGAATAATTCACCCCTCCACTTT	CAWRQGVWNNSPLHF
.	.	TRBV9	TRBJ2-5	TGTGCCAGCAGCGTAGCTCAGGGTGGTGAGACCCAGTACTTC	CASSVAQGGETQYF
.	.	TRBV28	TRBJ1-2	TGTGCCAGCAGTTTACGGGGGGCTTCCTATGGCTACACCTTC	CASSLRGASYGYTF
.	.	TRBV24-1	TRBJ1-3	TGTGCCACCAGTTCAGGGTTAGGTGCCACCATATATTTT	CATSSGLGATIYF
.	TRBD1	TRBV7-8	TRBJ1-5	TGTGCCAGCAGCTTAAGTACGGGACAGGGGGCTTATCAGCCCCAGCATTTT	CASSLSTGQGAYQPQHF